The present entry profiles one T cell receptor beta chain with its context. Its specificity is unknown. The sample belongs to a study of early stage breast cancer tumors. Study summary: Samples were sequenced at 7.5 to 10-fold average coverage. Regarding the study as a whole: Comparing each tissue with blood distinguished tumor from normal in 14 of 16 patients. Tumors had 2.5 to 3-fold higher T cell density and higher clonality than adjacent normal breast tissue.

Only in-frame clones appear in the TCRdb table, and some are missing; sequencing was by immunoSEQ multiplex PCR. The sample lists about 72,000 clones; roughly three quarters were seen once. This TCR derives from a person between 55 and 70 years old with breast cancer. Sequenced material: blood.

The CDR3 DNA follows: TGTGCCAGCAGCTTGTTGCGGGGATTCACAGATACGCAGTATTTT. Translating gives CASSLLRGFTDTQYF. The chain is built from TRBV7-2 and TRBJ2-3; D may be TRBD2 (6 bases). This CDR3 is 15 amino acids long. The V end was cut by 3 bases, the J end by 2 bases, with 12 bases between. Germline values: CDR1 SGHTA, CDR2 FQGNSA.